This T cell receptor beta chain was observed in a study of early T cells in non-severe SARS-CoV-2 infection. V trimming: 5 bases; J trimming: 10 bases; junction bases outside the gene matches: 15. Germline CDR1 and CDR2: SGHTA and FQGNSA. The CDR3 spans 16 residues. Attached unique molecular identifiers marked individual cDNA molecules. TCRdb re-called the 5' RACE reads with MiXCR, one entry per CDR3 protein. The sample has roughly 34,000 distinct CDR3 sequences; approximately 7.1% are singletons. This clonotype was observed many times. J is TRBJ2-1 and V is TRBV7-2; 9 nucleotides line up with TRBD1. The sample consisted of whole blood, taken at baseline. The clonotype comes from an adult who was a healthcare worker with PCR-confirmed SARS-CoV-2 infection or an uninfected control (not recorded which). DNA of the CDR3: TGTGCCAGCAGCCCACTAATGGCCGGGACAGGGAGCGAGCAGTTCTTC. This encodes CASSPLMAGTGSEQFF.